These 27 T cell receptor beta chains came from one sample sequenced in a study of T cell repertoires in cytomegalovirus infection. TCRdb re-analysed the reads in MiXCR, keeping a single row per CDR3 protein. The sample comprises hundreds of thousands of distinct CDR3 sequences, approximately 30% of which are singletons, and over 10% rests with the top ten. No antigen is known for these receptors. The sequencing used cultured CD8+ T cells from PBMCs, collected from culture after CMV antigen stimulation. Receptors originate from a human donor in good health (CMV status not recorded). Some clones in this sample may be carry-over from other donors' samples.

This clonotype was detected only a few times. The CDR3 is CATLNYTGGEGKGNNEQFF. CDR3 bases: TGTGCCACATTAAATTACACAGGGGGCGAGGGCAAAGGTAACAATGAGCAGTTCTTC. This sequence joins TRBV19 and TRBJ2-1; 9 nucleotides agree with TRBD1. The CDR3 sequence is 19 residues long. The germline gives CDR1 LNHDA, CDR2 SQIVND (reference sequence). After removal of 10 bases from V and 5 bases from J, the junction contained 24 bases not matched to a gene.

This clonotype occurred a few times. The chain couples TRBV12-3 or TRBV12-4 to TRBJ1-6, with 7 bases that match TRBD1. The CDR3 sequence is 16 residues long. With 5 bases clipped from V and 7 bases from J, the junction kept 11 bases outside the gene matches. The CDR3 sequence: CASSQIGTVGNSPLHF. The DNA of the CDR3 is TGTGCCAGCAGTCAGATCGGGACAGTTGGAAATTCACCCCTCCACTTT.

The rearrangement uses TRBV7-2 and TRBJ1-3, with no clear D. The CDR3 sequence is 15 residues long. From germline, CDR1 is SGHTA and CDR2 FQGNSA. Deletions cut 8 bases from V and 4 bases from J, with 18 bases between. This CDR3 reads CASSGRILPGNTIYF. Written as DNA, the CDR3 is TGTGCCAGCTCAGGACGTATACTACCCGGAAACACCATATATTTT.

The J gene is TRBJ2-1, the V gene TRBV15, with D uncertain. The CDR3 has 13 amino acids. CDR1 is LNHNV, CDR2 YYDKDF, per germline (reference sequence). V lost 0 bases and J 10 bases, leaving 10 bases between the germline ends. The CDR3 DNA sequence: TGTGCCACCAGCAGAGAAGGCCCCTTCGAGCAGTTCTTC. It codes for CATSREGPFEQFF.

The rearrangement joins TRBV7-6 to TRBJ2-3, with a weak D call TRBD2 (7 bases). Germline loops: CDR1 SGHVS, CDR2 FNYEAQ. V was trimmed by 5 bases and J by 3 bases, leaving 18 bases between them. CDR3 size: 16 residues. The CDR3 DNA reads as TGTGCCAGCAGCCGCGGGCGGGGGCGCGGGACAGATACGCAGTATTTT. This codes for CASSRGRGRGTDTQYF.

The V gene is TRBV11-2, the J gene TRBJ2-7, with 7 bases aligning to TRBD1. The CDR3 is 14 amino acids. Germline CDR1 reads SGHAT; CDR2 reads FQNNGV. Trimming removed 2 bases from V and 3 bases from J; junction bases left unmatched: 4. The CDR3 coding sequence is TGTGCCAGCAGCTTATGGGGACAGCGCTACGAGCAGTACGTC. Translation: CASSLWGQRYEQYV.

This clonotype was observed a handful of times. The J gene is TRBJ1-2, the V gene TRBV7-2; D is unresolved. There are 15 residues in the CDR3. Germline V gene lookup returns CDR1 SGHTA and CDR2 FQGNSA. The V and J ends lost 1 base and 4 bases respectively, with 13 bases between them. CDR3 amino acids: CASSLVVSALYGYTF. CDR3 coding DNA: TGTGCCAGCAGCTTAGTGGTCAGTGCCCTCTATGGCTACACCTTC. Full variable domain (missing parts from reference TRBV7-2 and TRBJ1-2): GAGVSQSPSNKVTEKGKDVELRCDPISGHTALYWYRQSLGQGLEFLIYFQGNSAPDKSGLPSDRFSAERTGGSVSTLTIQRTQQEDSAVYLCASSLVVSALYGYTFGSGTRLTVV.

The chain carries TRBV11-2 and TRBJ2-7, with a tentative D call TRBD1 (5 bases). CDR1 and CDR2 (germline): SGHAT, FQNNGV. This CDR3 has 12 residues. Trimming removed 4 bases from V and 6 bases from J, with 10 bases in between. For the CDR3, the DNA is TGTGCCAGCAGCTCGCAGGGTACCGAGCAGTACGTC. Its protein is CASSSQGTEQYV.

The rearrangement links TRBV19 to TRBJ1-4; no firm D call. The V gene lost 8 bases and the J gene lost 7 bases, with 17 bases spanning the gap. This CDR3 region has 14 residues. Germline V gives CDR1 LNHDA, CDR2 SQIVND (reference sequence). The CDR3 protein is CASQTLTWGEKLFF. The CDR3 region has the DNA TGTGCCAGTCAGACCCTCACTTGGGGTGAAAAACTGTTTTTT.

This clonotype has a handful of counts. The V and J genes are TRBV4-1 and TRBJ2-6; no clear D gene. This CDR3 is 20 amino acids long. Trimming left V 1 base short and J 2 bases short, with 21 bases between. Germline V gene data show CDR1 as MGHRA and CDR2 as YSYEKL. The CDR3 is CASSQVSMQVGAPGANVLTF. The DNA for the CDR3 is TGCGCCAGCAGCCAAGTTTCGATGCAAGTCGGCGCACCTGGGGCCAACGTCCTGACTTTC.

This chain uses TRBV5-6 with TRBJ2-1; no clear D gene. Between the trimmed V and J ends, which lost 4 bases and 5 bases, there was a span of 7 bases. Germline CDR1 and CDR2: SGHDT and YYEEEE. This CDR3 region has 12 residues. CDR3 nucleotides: TGTGCCAGCAGCCCAAGACACAATGAGCAGTTCTTC. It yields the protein CASSPRHNEQFF.

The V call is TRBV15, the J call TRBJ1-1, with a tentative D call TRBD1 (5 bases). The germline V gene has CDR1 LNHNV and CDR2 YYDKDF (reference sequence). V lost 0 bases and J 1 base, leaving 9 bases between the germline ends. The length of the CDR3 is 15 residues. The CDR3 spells CATSRDRGGNTEAFF. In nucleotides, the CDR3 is TGTGCCACCAGCAGAGATCGGGGCGGGAACACTGAAGCTTTCTTT.

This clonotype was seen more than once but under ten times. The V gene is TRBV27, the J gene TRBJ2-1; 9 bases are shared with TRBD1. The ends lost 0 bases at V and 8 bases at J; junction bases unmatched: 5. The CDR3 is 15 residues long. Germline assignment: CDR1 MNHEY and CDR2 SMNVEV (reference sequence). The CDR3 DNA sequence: TGTGCCAGCAGTTTATCCCCCACAGGGGGCTATGAGCAGTTCTTC. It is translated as CASSLSPTGGYEQFF.

CDR3 DNA sequence: TGTGCCAGTAGTACCAACTTAAATTCACCCCTCCACTTT. Its translation is CASSTNLNSPLHF. The chain links TRBV19 to TRBJ1-6; D ambiguous. Germline V lookup: CDR1 LNHDA, CDR2 SQIVND (reference sequence). V was trimmed by 4 bases and J by 7 bases, leaving 8 bases between them. The length of the CDR3 is 13 residues.

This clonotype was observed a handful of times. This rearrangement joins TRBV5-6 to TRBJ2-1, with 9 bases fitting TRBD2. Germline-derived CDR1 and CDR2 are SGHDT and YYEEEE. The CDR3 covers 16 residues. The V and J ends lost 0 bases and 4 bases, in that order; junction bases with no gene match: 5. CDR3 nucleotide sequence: TGTGCCAGCAGCTTGGAGGGCGGGGGGGTTTACAATGAGCAGTTCTTC. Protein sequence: CASSLEGGGVYNEQFF.

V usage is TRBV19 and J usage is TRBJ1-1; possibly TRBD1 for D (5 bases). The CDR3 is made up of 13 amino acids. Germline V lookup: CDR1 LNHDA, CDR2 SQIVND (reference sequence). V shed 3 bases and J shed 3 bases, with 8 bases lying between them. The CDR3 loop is CASSIGTYTEAFF. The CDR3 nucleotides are TGTGCCAGTAGTATTGGGACGTACACTGAAGCTTTCTTT.

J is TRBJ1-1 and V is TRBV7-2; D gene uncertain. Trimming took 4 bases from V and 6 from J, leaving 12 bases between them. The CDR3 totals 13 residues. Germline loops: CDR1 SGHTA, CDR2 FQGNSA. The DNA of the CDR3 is TGTGCCAGCAGCTCCCCAGATATCGCTGAAGCTTTCTTT. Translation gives CASSSPDIAEAFF.

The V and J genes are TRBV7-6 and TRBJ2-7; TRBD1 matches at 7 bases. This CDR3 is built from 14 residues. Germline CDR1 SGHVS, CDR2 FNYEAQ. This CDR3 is CANSLGTEHYEQYV. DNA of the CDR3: TGTGCCAACAGCTTAGGGACAGAACATTACGAGCAGTACGTC.

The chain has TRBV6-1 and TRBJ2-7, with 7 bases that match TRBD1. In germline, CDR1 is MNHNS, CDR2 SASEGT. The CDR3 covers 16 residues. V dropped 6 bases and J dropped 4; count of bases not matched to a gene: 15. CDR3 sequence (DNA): TGTGCCAGCAGCCAAGGGACAGCCGGAACCGGTTACGAGCAGTACTTC. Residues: CASSQGTAGTGYEQYF.

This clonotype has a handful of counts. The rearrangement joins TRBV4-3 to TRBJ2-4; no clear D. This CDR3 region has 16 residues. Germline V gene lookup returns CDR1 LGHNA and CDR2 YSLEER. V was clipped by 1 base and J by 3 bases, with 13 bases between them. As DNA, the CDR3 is TGCGCCAGCAGCCAAGGGTTGGATTTGGGCAAAAACATTCAGTACTTC. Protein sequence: CASSQGLDLGKNIQYF.

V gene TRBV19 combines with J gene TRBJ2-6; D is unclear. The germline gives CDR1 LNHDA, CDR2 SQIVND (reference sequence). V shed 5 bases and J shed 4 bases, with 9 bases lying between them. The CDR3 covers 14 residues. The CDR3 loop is CASSVRPGANVLTF. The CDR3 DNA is TGTGCCAGTAGTGTCCGACCAGGGGCCAACGTCCTGACTTTC. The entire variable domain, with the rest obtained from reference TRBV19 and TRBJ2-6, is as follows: DGGITQSPKYLFRKEGQNVTLSCEQNLNHDAMYWYRQDPGQGLRLIYYSQIVNDFQKGDIAEGYSVSREKKESFPLTVTSAQKNPTAFYLCASSVRPGANVLTFGAGSRLTVL.

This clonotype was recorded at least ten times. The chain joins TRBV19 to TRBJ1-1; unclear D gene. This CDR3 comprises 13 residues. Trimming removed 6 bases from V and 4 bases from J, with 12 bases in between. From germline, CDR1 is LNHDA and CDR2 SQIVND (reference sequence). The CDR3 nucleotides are TGTGCCAGTAGCAACGACCAGGTCACTGAAGCTTTCTTT. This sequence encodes CASSNDQVTEAFF.

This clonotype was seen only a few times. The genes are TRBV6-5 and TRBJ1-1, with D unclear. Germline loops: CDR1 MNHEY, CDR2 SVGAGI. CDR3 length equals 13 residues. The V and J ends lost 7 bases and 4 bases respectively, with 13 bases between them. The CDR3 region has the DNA TGTGCCAGCAACCTGAACTTAGGCACTGAAGCTTTCTTT. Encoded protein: CASNLNLGTEAFF.

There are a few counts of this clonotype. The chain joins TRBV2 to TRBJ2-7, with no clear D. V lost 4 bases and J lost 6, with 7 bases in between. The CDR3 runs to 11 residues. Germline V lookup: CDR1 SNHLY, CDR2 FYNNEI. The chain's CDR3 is CASSGSSEQYF. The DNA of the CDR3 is TGTGCCAGCAGTGGGAGTTCCGAGCAGTACTTC.

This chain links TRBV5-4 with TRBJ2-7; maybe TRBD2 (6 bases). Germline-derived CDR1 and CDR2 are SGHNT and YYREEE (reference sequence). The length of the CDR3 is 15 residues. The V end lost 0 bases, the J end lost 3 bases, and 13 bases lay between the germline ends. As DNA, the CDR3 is TGTGCCAGCAGCTTGGAAGGAGGGCTGCGCTACGAGCAGTACGTC. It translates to CASSLEGGLRYEQYV.

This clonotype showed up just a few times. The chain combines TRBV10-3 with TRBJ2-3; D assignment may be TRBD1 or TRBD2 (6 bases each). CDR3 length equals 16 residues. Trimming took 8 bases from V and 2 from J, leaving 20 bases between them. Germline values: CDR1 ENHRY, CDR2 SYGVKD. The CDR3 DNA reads TGTGCCATCCGGACCGAAGAGGGGGGCCCCACAGATACGCAGTATTTT. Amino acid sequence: CAIRTEEGGPTDTQYF.

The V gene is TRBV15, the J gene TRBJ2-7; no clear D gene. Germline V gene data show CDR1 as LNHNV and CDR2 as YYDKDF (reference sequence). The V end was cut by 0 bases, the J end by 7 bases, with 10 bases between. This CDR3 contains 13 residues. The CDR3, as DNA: TGTGCCACCAGCAGAGAGGAGCTAGGGGAGCAGTACGTC. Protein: CATSREELGEQYV.